This T cell receptor beta chain was captured in a study of T-cell memory formation after mild COVID-19. TCRdb itself ran the 5' RACE reads through MiXCR, one entry per CDR3 protein. Of fewer than 95,000 distinct CDR3 sequences in the sample, less than 15% were seen once. Overall study findings and caveats: Contracting CD4+ clones lay largely in CM and EM, with CD8+ ones residing in EMRA.

Worth noting for this clonotype: Antigen: not known.

CDR1 is SGHAT, CDR2 FQNNGV, per germline. This CDR3 region has 13 residues. Trimming shortened V by 1 base and J by 7 bases, and 8 bases separated the two germline ends. Input material: PBMCs or a T cell subset sorted from them (not recorded which). The chain combines TRBV11-2 with TRBJ2-4; D gene ambiguous. The receptor was derived from a man aged 18 to 35 who had mild COVID-19 (a few samples of this study predate the infection). Cell type and time point are not known. CDR3 nucleotide sequence: TGTGCCAGCAGCTTAGCGGCCTCCAACATTCAGTACTTC. Translation gives CASSLAASNIQYF.